A single sample is the source of the 8 T cell receptor beta chains below, sequenced in a study of T cell repertoires in cytomegalovirus infection. TCRdb redid the calling of the reads with MiXCR, one entry per CDR3 protein. The sample carries some 240,000 distinct CDR3 sequences, about 18% recorded once. Sequenced: CD8+ T cells from PBMCs. These receptors were taken from a human donor in good health (CMV status not recorded). Some clones in this sample may be carry-over from other donors' samples.

This clonotype has a handful of counts. V usage is TRBV15 and J usage is TRBJ2-5; 9 bases line up with TRBD1. This CDR3 is 14 amino acids long. After removal of 3 bases from V and 5 bases from J, the junction contained 4 bases not matched to a gene. In germline, CDR1 is LNHNV, CDR2 YYDKDF (reference sequence). The CDR3 here is CATSSGQGRETQYF. DNA of the CDR3: TGTGCCACCAGCAGCGGACAGGGGCGGGAGACCCAGTACTTC. Together with reference TRBV15 and TRBJ2-5, the CDR3 gives the full variable domain: DAMVIQNPRYQVTQFGKPVTLSCSQTLNHNVMYWYQQKSSQAPKLLFHYYDKDFNNEADTPDNFQSRRPNTSFCFLDIRSPGLGDTAMYLCATSSGQGRETQYFGPGTRLLVL.

This chain connects TRBV28 to TRBJ1-1; 8 bases are a match to TRBD1. The V gene end was trimmed by 0 bases and the J gene end by 5 bases; junction bases not matched to a gene: 8. CDR3 size: 16 residues. The germline V gene has CDR1 MDHEN and CDR2 SYDVKM. The CDR3 protein is CASSLWGQGASTEAFF. CDR3 nucleotides: TGTGCCAGCAGTTTATGGGGTCAGGGGGCGTCGACTGAAGCTTTCTTT.

At least ten counts were recorded for this clonotype. The chain joins TRBV7-2 to TRBJ1-5; tentatively, D is TRBD1 (5 bases). The germline V and J ends were trimmed by 3 bases and 4 bases, with 10 bases remaining between them. The CDR3 runs 14 residues. Germline CDR1 SGHTA, CDR2 FQGNSA. The CDR3 bases are TGTGCCAGCAGCTTGGGGCCCTTAAATCAGCCCCAGCATTTT. Translated: CASSLGPLNQPQHF.

Regarding this clonotype: Since a much larger clone is just one base distant, this may be a read error. The chain combines TRBV7-8 with TRBJ2-2, with D unresolved. V was cut by 2 bases and J by 9 bases, with 10 bases left in between. From germline, CDR1 is SGHVS and CDR2 FQNEAQ. CDR3 length equals 13 residues. CDR3 residues: CASSLLGVRELFF. DNA for the CDR3: TGTGCCAGCAGCTTATTAGGAGTCCGGGAGCTGTTTTTT.

This clonotype turned up a few times. This rearrangement joins TRBV7-6 to TRBJ2-3; D remains unclear. The CDR3 is 14 amino acids. The V end was cut by 0 bases, the J end by 1 base, with 5 bases between. CDR1 and CDR2 from the germline V gene are SGHVS and FNYEAQ. CDR3 residues: CASSLAPGTDTQYF. The DNA of the CDR3 is TGTGCCAGCAGCTTAGCGCCGGGCACAGATACGCAGTATTTT.

This clonotype appeared a few times. The chain couples TRBV5-1 to TRBJ2-2; perhaps TRBD2 as D (7 bases). Germline values: CDR1 SGHRS, CDR2 YFSETQ. V lost 4 bases to trimming and J lost 4 bases, with 17 bases between them. This CDR3 spans 16 amino acids. Here the CDR3 DNA reads TGCGCCAGCAGCCCATTCCGGGGGGCCGGCACCGGGGAGCTGTTTTTT. Protein: CASSPFRGAGTGELFF.

In its sample, this clonotype was seen many times. The V call is TRBV5-4, the J call TRBJ2-7, with TRBD1 as a possible D gene (5 bases). The CDR3 consists of 14 residues. From germline, CDR1 is SGHNT and CDR2 YYREEE (reference sequence). V shed 0 bases and J shed 0 bases, with 7 bases lying between them. The CDR3: CASSLARDSYEQYF. The CDR3 DNA reads TGTGCCAGCAGCTTGGCCAGGGACTCCTACGAGCAGTACTTC.

This clonotype was counted between two and nine times. CDR3 in DNA: TGCGCCAGCAGCCAAGATCCCCGGATCACCAACACTGAAGCTTTCTTT. It encodes CASSQDPRITNTEAFF. The chain has TRBV4-3 and TRBJ1-1; D remains unclear. CDR1 and CDR2 from the germline V gene are LGHNA and YSLEER. Trimming pared 0 bases from V and 2 bases from J, leaving 13 bases between. The CDR3 sequence is 16 residues long.